Following are 29 T cell receptor beta chains from one sample sequenced in a study of cytomegalovirus exposure and HLA in healthy donors. Data came from immunoSEQ multiplex PCR; TCRdb stores just in-frame clones and leaves some out. This sample has about 160,000 clones; roughly 86% occur once, and the top ten carry about 9.4%. Sequenced: PBMCs. All receptors derive from a woman in her late teens or twenties in good health and CMV-seropositive.

The V and J genes are TRBV7-9 and TRBJ2-4; D is perhaps TRBD1 (5 bases). V was clipped by 4 bases and J by 3 bases, with 13 bases between them. The CDR3 extends over 15 amino acids. The V gene's germline CDR1 is SEHNR and CDR2 FQNEAQ (reference sequence). The CDR3 DNA reads TGTGCCAGCAGCTGGGGCTCAAACTACAAAAACATTCAGTACTTC. Its protein product is CASSWGSNYKNIQYF.

The chain joins TRBV19 to TRBJ1-2; 7 positions match TRBD1. The CDR3 is 15 amino acids. V was clipped by 4 bases and J by 5 bases; unmatched bases: 10. CDR1 is LNHDA and CDR2 is SQIVND in the germline V gene (reference sequence). The CDR3 loop is CASSNTGDTSYGYTF. The DNA of the CDR3 is TGTGCCAGTAGTAATACAGGGGACACTTCTTATGGCTACACCTTC.

V gene TRBV11-3 combines with J gene TRBJ2-6; D is perhaps TRBD1 (5 bases). The CDR3 is 19 residues long. V was shortened by 4 bases and J by 0 bases, with 19 bases between the two germline ends. CDR1 SGHNT and CDR2 YENEEA come from the germline V gene. Here the CDR3 DNA reads TGTGCCAGCAGCTCCCTTGACAGCACCGCACGCTCTGGGGCCAACGTCCTGACTTTC. This codes for CASSSLDSTARSGANVLTF.

J is TRBJ2-4 and V is TRBV27, with TRBD1 matching over 7 bases. CDR3 length: 12 residues. The V and J ends lost 6 bases and 8 bases, in that order; junction bases with no gene match: 4. Per germline, CDR1 MNHEY and CDR2 SMNVEV (reference sequence). CDR3 sequence (DNA): TGTGCCAGCAGGACAGGGCCGGACATTCAGTACTTC. This translates into CASRTGPDIQYF.

CDR3 sequence reads: CASSIGLDNEQFF. In DNA, the CDR3 is TGTGCCAGTAGTATAGGTCTTGACAATGAGCAGTTCTTC. This sequence joins TRBV19 and TRBJ2-1; no definite D call. The V and J ends lost 1 base and 5 bases respectively, with 6 bases between them. Germline assignment: CDR1 LNHDA and CDR2 SQIVND (reference sequence). This CDR3 region has 13 residues.

The chain combines TRBV5-1 with TRBJ2-2; possible D gene TRBD2, 5 bases. This CDR3 has 15 amino acids. V shed 4 bases and J shed 0 bases, with 10 bases lying between them. Germline V CDR1 and CDR2: SGHRS, YFSETQ. The CDR3 reads CASSDRGTNTGELFF. The DNA for the CDR3 is TGCGCCAGCAGCGACCGGGGAACGAACACCGGGGAGCTGTTTTTT. Drawing the rest from reference TRBV5-1 and TRBJ2-2, the complete variable domain is KAGVTQTPRYLIKTRGQQVTLSCSPISGHRSVSWYQQTPGQGLQFLFEYFSETQRNKGNFPGRFSGRQFSNSRSEMNVSTLELGDSALYLCASSDRGTNTGELFFGEGSRLTVL.

V usage is TRBV4-2 and J usage is TRBJ1-2, with 11 bases fitting TRBD1. With V trimmed by 2 bases and J by 5 bases, 7 bases remained unmatched. This CDR3 has 16 residues. Looked up from germline, CDR1 is LGHNA and CDR2 is YNFKEQ. The CDR3 region is CASSQQPGQGGYGYTF. CDR3 nucleotide sequence: TGTGCCAGCAGCCAACAACCGGGACAGGGGGGGTATGGCTACACCTTC.

This chain uses TRBV7-2 with TRBJ2-7, with no clear D. Germline lookup yields CDR1 SGHTA and CDR2 FQGNSA. V was shortened by 8 bases and J by 2 bases, with 16 bases between the two germline ends. CDR3 length: 14 amino acids. The CDR3 sequence is CASQPTRVTYEQYF. The DNA of the CDR3 is TGTGCCAGCCAACCTACCCGGGTAACCTACGAGCAGTACTTC.

This chain's CDR3 is CASSRDSSFGYGYTF. CDR3 DNA: TGTGCCAGCAGTCGAGACAGTTCCTTCGGTTATGGCTACACCTTC. The rearrangement links TRBV6-5 to TRBJ1-2, with a tentative D call TRBD1 (5 bases). This CDR3 spans 15 amino acids. Germline CDR1 is MNHEY and CDR2 is SVGAGI. Trimming removed 5 bases from V and 5 bases from J, with 18 bases in between.

This clone has just one count. J is TRBJ1-1 and V is TRBV30, with D perhaps matching TRBD1 (5 bases). This CDR3 comprises 13 residues. CDR1 is GTSNPN, CDR2 SVGIG, per germline (reference sequence). V was trimmed by 0 bases and J by 0 bases, leaving 5 bases between them. As DNA, the CDR3 is TGTGCCTGGAGTGTAGGGGTGAACACTGAAGCTTTCTTT. It codes for CAWSVGVNTEAFF. Using reference TRBV30 and TRBJ1-1 for the parts outside the CDR3, the full variable domain is SQTIHQWPATLVQPVGSPLSLECTVEGTSNPNLYWYRQAAGRGLQLLFYSVGIGQISSEVPQNLSASRPQDRQFILSSKKLLLSDSGFYLCAWSVGVNTEAFFGQGTRLTVV.

J is TRBJ2-7 and V is TRBV11-3; 7 positions agree with TRBD1. Looked up from germline, CDR1 is SGHNT and CDR2 is YENEEA. V lost 5 bases and J lost 3; bases outside the gene matches: 10. This CDR3 has 15 residues. The CDR3 is CASSGWAGGNYEQYF. For the CDR3, the DNA is TGTGCCAGCAGCGGGTGGGCAGGGGGAAACTACGAGCAGTACTTC.

The chain links TRBV19 to TRBJ2-5; D is unresolved. V was shortened by 11 bases and J by 2 bases, with 12 bases between the two germline ends. This CDR3 is built from 12 residues. Looked up from germline, CDR1 is LNHDA and CDR2 is SQIVND (reference sequence). The CDR3 region is CASHSGQETQYF. The CDR3 region has the DNA TGTGCCTCCCACAGTGGGCAAGAGACCCAGTACTTC.

This clone was found a few times. The chain has TRBV6-1 and TRBJ2-7; 8 nucleotides line up with TRBD1. Germline trimming cut 6 bases from V and 6 bases from J; bases unmatched to any gene: 13. The CDR3 runs to 15 residues. Germline-derived CDR1 and CDR2 are MNHNS and SASEGT. CDR3 sequence reads: CASRKAYQGATEQYF. The CDR3 DNA follows: TGTGCCAGCAGGAAAGCGTACCAGGGGGCTACCGAGCAGTACTTC.

The CDR3 bases are TGTGCCAGAGATCTCGAGGCCCCAGGGACTAACAGACAAGAGACCCAGTACTTC. Encoded protein: CARDLEAPGTNRQETQYF. The V gene is TRBV11-2, the J gene TRBJ2-5; the match to TRBD2 covers 7 bases. V lost 9 bases, J lost 2 bases, and 21 bases stayed unmatched. Germline loops: CDR1 SGHAT, CDR2 FQNNGV. The CDR3 is 18 amino acids.

The chain joins TRBV19 to TRBJ2-1; TRBD2 agrees at 9 bases. CDR1 LNHDA and CDR2 SQIVND come from the germline V gene (reference sequence). The CDR3 is 15 amino acids. Trimming at V came to 6 bases and at J to 0 bases, leaving 3 bases not matched to a gene. CDR3 residues: CASRRSGSSYNEQFF. The CDR3 nucleotides are TGTGCCAGTAGACGTAGCGGGAGCTCCTACAATGAGCAGTTCTTC.

This clone occurred once. V and J are TRBV19 and TRBJ2-1; 7 bases line up with TRBD1. The CDR3 has 19 residues. V lost 2 bases to trimming and J lost 0 bases; unmatched junction nucleotides: 13. Germline values: CDR1 LNHDA, CDR2 SQIVND (reference sequence). CDR3 sequence: CASSIRGPGQFTSYNEQFF. Written as DNA, the CDR3 is TGTGCCAGTAGTATAAGGGGGCCAGGACAGTTTACCTCCTACAATGAGCAGTTCTTC. Based on the CDR3 plus reference TRBV19 and TRBJ2-1, the full variable domain is DGGITQSPKYLFRKEGQNVTLSCEQNLNHDAMYWYRQDPGQGLRLIYYSQIVNDFQKGDIAEGYSVSREKKESFPLTVTSAQKNPTAFYLCASSIRGPGQFTSYNEQFFGPGTRLTVL.

V is TRBV11-3 and J is TRBJ1-1; the D gene is possibly TRBD1 (5 bases). Trimming left V 2 bases short and J 5 bases short, with 12 bases between. CDR3 length equals 14 residues. Germline CDR1 is SGHNT and CDR2 is YENEEA. DNA of the CDR3: TGTGCCAGCAGCTTAACGGGGACTGTGACTGAAGCTTTCTTT. Amino acids: CASSLTGTVTEAFF.

The CDR3 reads CAIRGTSGETQYF. The CDR3 region has the DNA TGTGCCATCCGAGGGACTAGCGGAGAGACCCAGTACTTC. The chain combines TRBV10-3 with TRBJ2-5; TRBD2 agrees at 11 bases. The CDR3 runs to 13 residues. Looked up from germline, CDR1 is ENHRY and CDR2 is SYGVKD. Trimming removed 8 bases from V and 4 bases from J; junction bases left unmatched: 3.

V and J are TRBV6-5 and TRBJ1-2, with 11 positions matching TRBD1. This CDR3 is 14 amino acids long. Germline V gene sequence: CDR1 MNHEY, CDR2 SVGAGI. The trim removed 8 bases at V and 8 bases at J, leaving 10 bases unmatched. This CDR3 is CASAPGTGGIGYTF. The CDR3 nucleotides are TGTGCCAGCGCCCCCGGGACAGGGGGAATCGGCTACACCTTC.

This clone was detected only a few times. V usage is TRBV5-5 and J usage is TRBJ2-7, with D unresolved. Deletions cut 5 bases from V and 2 bases from J, with 5 bases between. The CDR3 loop spans 11 amino acids. From germline, CDR1 is SGHKS and CDR2 YYEKEE (reference sequence). For the CDR3, the DNA is TGTGCCAGCAGGCTAGCCTACGAGCAGTACTTC. It specifies CASRLAYEQYF.

The V and J genes are TRBV5-1 and TRBJ2-2; 7 bases align to TRBD2. The junction had 5 bases not matched to a gene; V was cut back by 2 bases and J by 1 base. CDR3 length: 16 residues. Germline CDR1 is SGHRS and CDR2 is YFSETQ. The CDR3 protein is CASSLRLAENTGELFF. CDR3 nucleotide sequence: TGCGCCAGCAGCTTACGTCTAGCGGAGAACACCGGGGAGCTGTTTTTT.

The chain carries TRBV30 and TRBJ2-7, with D maybe TRBD2 (6 bases). V was cut by 4 bases and J by 6 bases, with 19 bases left in between. The germline CDR1 and CDR2 sequences are GTSNPN and SVGIG (reference sequence). The CDR3 has 14 residues. The CDR3 DNA reads as TGTGCCTGGACCTCCGGGACTTCTCTCTCCGAGCAGTACTTC. Its protein product is CAWTSGTSLSEQYF.

J is TRBJ2-3 and V is TRBV2, with 8 bases aligning to TRBD2. This CDR3 has 15 amino acids. Losses at the gene ends were 6 bases for V and 5 bases for J; bases not matched to a gene: 10. From germline, CDR1 is SNHLY and CDR2 FYNNEI. CDR3 bases: TGTGCCAGCAGGACGGGGGGGACCCGGGGAGATACGCAGTATTTT. Translation: CASRTGGTRGDTQYF.

The chain employs TRBV7-2 and TRBJ2-1, with 9 bases identical to TRBD2. The J segment lost 4 bases and the V segment lost 1 base, leaving 5 bases of the junction unmatched. CDR1 is SGHTA, CDR2 FQGNSA, per germline. There are 16 residues in the CDR3. The CDR3 here is CASSLVGTSGYNEQFF. CDR3 sequence (DNA): TGTGCCAGCAGCTTAGTCGGTACTAGCGGGTACAATGAGCAGTTCTTC.

J is TRBJ2-6 and V is TRBV7-6, with 9 bases lining up with TRBD1. The germline CDR1 and CDR2 sequences are SGHVS and FNYEAQ. The CDR3 extends over 15 amino acids. Trimming took 5 bases from V and 4 from J; bases not matched to a gene: 3. In DNA, the CDR3 is TGTGCCAGCAGCAGGGACAGGGCCGGGGCCAACGTCCTGACTTTC. As protein: CASSRDRAGANVLTF.

The rearrangement uses TRBV4-2 and TRBJ2-5, with D perhaps TRBD2 (5 bases). Trimming pared 0 bases from V and 3 bases from J, leaving 8 bases between. This CDR3 has 14 amino acids. In germline, CDR1 is LGHNA, CDR2 YNFKEQ. DNA of the CDR3: TGTGCCAGCAGCCAAGATACTAGGAAAGAGACCCAGTACTTC. Amino acid sequence: CASSQDTRKETQYF.

This chain links TRBV11-3 with TRBJ2-7, with D possibly TRBD2 on 5 matching bases. The CDR3 runs 16 residues. V lost 5 bases and J lost 3, with 20 bases in between. Germline V gene sequence: CDR1 SGHNT, CDR2 YENEEA. CDR3 nucleotides: TGTGCCAGCAGCCCCGTCGGGTTTCGGGATTTCTACGAGCAGTACTTC. Its translation: CASSPVGFRDFYEQYF.

CDR3 nucleotide sequence: TGTGCCAGCAGCTTATATGGGGGGGCCGGGACAGGGGTCGGCTACACCTTC. Translated, it gives CASSLYGGAGTGVGYTF. V usage is TRBV7-6 and J usage is TRBJ1-2; 10 nucleotides agree with TRBD1. CDR1 SGHVS and CDR2 FNYEAQ come from the germline V gene. Germline trimming cut 2 bases from V and 8 bases from J; bases unmatched to any gene: 14. The CDR3 totals 17 residues.

The J gene is TRBJ2-5, the V gene TRBV6-1; 13 bases match TRBD2. The length of the CDR3 is 18 residues. Unmatched junction bases numbered 6, after V lost 0 bases and J lost 2 bases. CDR1 MNHNS and CDR2 SASEGT come from the germline V gene. The CDR3 reads CASSEARLAGGAQETQYF. The CDR3 region has the DNA TGTGCCAGCAGTGAAGCCAGACTAGCGGGAGGCGCGCAAGAGACCCAGTACTTC.